This TCR beta chain was captured in a study of T cell changes during pregnancy in multiple sclerosis. Clones were read by immunoSEQ multiplex PCR, and TCRdb kept only the in-frame ones, dropping some. The sample records 55,000 to 85,000 clones, about 94% being singletons. This receptor was identified in a female donor with multiple sclerosis, enrolled in a pregnancy study. Specimen: peripheral blood, collected in the third trimester of pregnancy.

Here the CDR3 DNA reads TGTGCCAGCAGTGGCAACAGGGTAGTCGATGAAAAACTGTTTTTT. This translates into CASSGNRVVDEKLFF. The chain carries TRBV6-1 and TRBJ1-4; the D gene is possibly TRBD1 (6 bases). The CDR3 is 15 residues long. V was cut by 4 bases and J by 6 bases, with 15 bases left in between. From germline, CDR1 is MNHNS and CDR2 SASEGT.